These 30 T cell receptor beta chains were all obtained from the same sample, sequenced in a study of T cells after yellow fever vaccination. TCRdb reprocessed the 5' RACE reads via MiXCR and lists one record per CDR3 protein. The data show 100,000 to 150,000 distinct CDR3 sequences, roughly 10% seen once. The starting material was CD8+ T cells sorted from PBMCs, obtained on the day of the yellow fever booster vaccination. The receptors were gathered from a man aged 18 to 29 who received the YFV17D yellow fever vaccine.

The chain recombines TRBV12-3 or TRBV12-4 with TRBJ2-4, with TRBD2 matching over 11 bases. J lost 3 bases, V lost 3 bases, and 10 bases had no gene match. This CDR3 comprises 18 residues. The CDR3 nucleotides read TGTGCCAGCAGTTTGCCCTTAGCGGGGGGGCCAGGCAAAAACATTCAGTACTTC. As protein: CASSLPLAGGPGKNIQYF.

The V gene is TRBV6-1, the J gene TRBJ2-1; TRBD1 or TRBD2 may be the D gene (6 bases each). This CDR3 comprises 15 residues. V was shortened by 3 bases and J by 7 bases, with 16 bases between the two germline ends. CDR1 and CDR2 from the germline V gene are MNHNS and SASEGT. CDR3 sequence (DNA): TGTGCCAGCAGTGACCGCCGGGGGCTGTTGAATGAGCAGTTCTTC. Translation gives CASSDRRGLLNEQFF.

This clonotype appeared a few times. This chain connects TRBV6-2 or TRBV6-3 to TRBJ2-7; D is unresolved. This CDR3 comprises 14 residues. Trimming left V 5 bases short and J 2 bases short, with 13 bases between. Germline values: CDR1 MNHEY, CDR2 SVGEGT. This CDR3 reads CASSPLNPTYEQYF. CDR3 in DNA: TGTGCCAGCAGTCCACTAAATCCTACCTACGAGCAGTACTTC.

The V call is TRBV6-1, the J call TRBJ2-7; possibly TRBD2 for D (5 bases). The CDR3 covers 14 residues. The ends were cut back, 1 base at V and 3 bases at J, with 10 bases in the middle. CDR1 is MNHNS and CDR2 is SASEGT in the germline V gene. The CDR3 region is CASSEGERVYEQYV. The CDR3 coding sequence is TGTGCCAGCAGTGAAGGGGAGAGGGTCTACGAGCAGTACGTC.

This clonotype turned up a few times. This sequence joins TRBV6-1 and TRBJ1-5, with D possibly TRBD1 on 5 matching bases. Germline V gene data show CDR1 as MNHNS and CDR2 as SASEGT. The CDR3 contains 13 residues. Trimming left V 4 bases short and J 6 bases short, with 10 bases between. The CDR3 region has the DNA TGTGCCAGCAGTGCGGGGCGAACTCAGCCCCAGCATTTT. Translated, it gives CASSAGRTQPQHF.

The chain is built from TRBV4-2 and TRBJ1-5; unclear D gene. Trimming took off 0 bases at V and 0 bases at J, with 3 bases between the two ends. The germline gives CDR1 LGHNA, CDR2 YNFKEQ. The CDR3 totals 14 residues. CDR3 sequence: CASSQENSNQPQHF. DNA of the CDR3: TGTGCCAGCAGCCAAGAAAATAGCAATCAGCCCCAGCATTTT.

This clonotype was detected only a few times. The chain uses TRBV6-2 or TRBV6-3 and TRBJ1-5, with D uncertain. This CDR3 spans 16 amino acids. Germline CDR1 reads MNHEY; CDR2 reads SVGEGT. The ends were cut back, 3 bases at V and 3 bases at J, with 15 bases in the middle. The CDR3 nucleotides are TGTGCCAGCAGTTATTCCTTCGGCCATTCCAATCAGCCCCAGCATTTT. Its protein product is CASSYSFGHSNQPQHF.

The rearrangement joins TRBV4-1 to TRBJ1-1; D may be TRBD1 (5 bases). The germline V gene encodes CDR1 MGHRA and CDR2 YSYEKL. This CDR3 has 14 amino acids. V lost 3 bases to trimming and J lost 0 bases, with 8 bases between them. Here the CDR3 DNA reads TGCGCCAGCAGCCACCAGGGCTTGAACACTGAAGCTTTCTTT. Residues: CASSHQGLNTEAFF.

V is TRBV2 and J is TRBJ1-2; 8 bases agree with TRBD1. The J segment lost 8 bases and the V segment lost 6 bases, leaving 11 bases of the junction unmatched. CDR1 SNHLY and CDR2 FYNNEI come from the germline V gene. The CDR3 spans 14 residues. This chain's CDR3 is CASRDEQGQEGYTF. The DNA for the CDR3 is TGTGCCAGCAGAGATGAACAGGGACAGGAAGGCTACACCTTC.

A few counts support this clonotype. The chain employs TRBV5-6 and TRBJ1-2; 9 bases are a match to TRBD1. The CDR3 is made up of 13 amino acids. Germline values: CDR1 SGHDT, CDR2 YYEEEE. Trimming took 7 bases from V and 4 from J; bases not matched to a gene: 5. The CDR3 sequence is CASEQGAGYGYTF. CDR3 nucleotides: TGTGCCAGCGAACAGGGGGCAGGCTATGGCTACACCTTC.

The chain couples TRBV19 to TRBJ1-1, with D tentatively TRBD1 (6 bases). Germline CDR1 and CDR2: LNHDA and SQIVND (reference sequence). This CDR3 has 14 residues. V lost 3 bases to trimming and J lost 1 base, with 9 bases between them. The CDR3 DNA reads TGTGCCAGTAGTATGCAGGGGACGAACACTGAAGCTTTCTTT. It specifies CASSMQGTNTEAFF.

This clonotype was seen repeatedly, ten times or more. The chain links TRBV15 to TRBJ2-4; TRBD2 might be the D (7 bases). V was trimmed by 0 bases and J by 8 bases, leaving 17 bases between them. The CDR3 is made up of 16 amino acids. Germline V gives CDR1 LNHNV, CDR2 YYDKDF (reference sequence). Here the CDR3 reads CATSRDPGGAGYIQYF. The CDR3 DNA is TGTGCCACCAGCAGAGATCCTGGGGGGGCCGGATACATTCAGTACTTC.

This clonotype showed up just a few times. This chain links TRBV6-2 or TRBV6-3 with TRBJ2-7; 11 bases agree with TRBD2. The V segment lost 5 bases and the J segment 1 base; nucleotides outside the gene matches: 7. Germline V gene data show CDR1 as MNHEY and CDR2 as SVGEGT. The CDR3 length is 16 residues. CDR3 in DNA: TGTGCCAGCAGTGCACTAGCGGGGGTAGTTTCCTACGAGCAGTACGTC. Translated: CASSALAGVVSYEQYV.

This clonotype was seen a few times. The chain combines TRBV6-5 with TRBJ1-1; D is undetermined. CDR1 MNHEY and CDR2 SVGAGI come from the germline V gene. V shed 2 bases and J shed 0 bases, with 7 bases lying between them. The CDR3 runs to 14 residues. The DNA of the CDR3 is TGTGCCAGCAGTTACGGCAGGTTGAACACTGAAGCTTTCTTT. Translated: CASSYGRLNTEAFF.

This clonotype was found once. The chain recombines TRBV6-2 or TRBV6-3 with TRBJ1-1, with unresolved D. Germline CDR1 is MNHEY and CDR2 is SVGEGT. The ends were cut back, 0 bases at V and 7 bases at J, with 3 bases in the middle. The CDR3 loop spans 11 amino acids. CDR3 sequence reads: CASSYSVEAFF. DNA for the CDR3: TGTGCCAGCAGTTACTCGGTTGAAGCTTTCTTT.

Ten or more counts support this clonotype. This chain uses TRBV12-3 or TRBV12-4 with TRBJ1-2; the D is unclear. Between the trimmed V and J ends, which lost 3 bases and 4 bases, there was a span of 12 bases. The CDR3 length is 14 residues. CDR3 sequence: CASSFSPVVYGYTF. As DNA, the CDR3 is TGTGCCAGCAGTTTTAGCCCGGTGGTCTATGGCTACACCTTC.

The chain has TRBV25-1 and TRBJ1-1; D remains ambiguous. This CDR3 has 12 amino acids. CDR1 is MGHDK and CDR2 is SYGVNS in the germline V gene. The ends were cut back, 1 base at V and 8 bases at J, with 8 bases in the middle. CDR3 protein: CASSESPAEAFF. Here the CDR3 DNA reads TGTGCCAGCAGTGAATCCCCGGCAGAAGCTTTCTTT. The entire variable domain, with the rest obtained from reference TRBV25-1 and TRBJ1-1, is as follows: EADIYQTPRYLVIGTGKKITLECSQTMGHDKMYWYQQDPGMELHLIHYSYGVNSTEKGDLSSESTVSRIRTEHFPLTLESARPSHTSQYLCASSESPAEAFFGQGTRLTVV.

The V call is TRBV5-1, the J call TRBJ2-3, with TRBD1 identical over 9 bases. V gave up 5 bases and J gave up 0 bases; unmatched junction bases: 7. CDR1 and CDR2 (germline): SGHRS, YFSETQ. The CDR3 spans 16 residues. The CDR3 sequence is CASSYRGLTSTDTQYF. CDR3 sequence (DNA): TGCGCCAGCAGTTACAGGGGGCTAACCAGCACAGATACGCAGTATTTT. The variable domain in full, completed from reference TRBV5-1 and TRBJ2-3, reads KAGVTQTPRYLIKTRGQQVTLSCSPISGHRSVSWYQQTPGQGLQFLFEYFSETQRNKGNFPGRFSGRQFSNSRSEMNVSTLELGDSALYLCASSYRGLTSTDTQYFGPGTRLTVL.

The table lists this clonotype with many counts. The chain carries TRBV7-2 and TRBJ2-2; the match to TRBD2 covers 9 bases. The CDR3 runs 15 residues. In germline, CDR1 is SGHTA, CDR2 FQGNSA. V trimming: 5 bases; J trimming: 6 bases; junction bases outside the gene matches: 7. The CDR3 bases are TGTGCCAGCAGCCCACAAGCGGGGGGATCCGGGGAGCTGTTTTTT. The encoded protein is CASSPQAGGSGELFF. The variable domain in full, with the rest retrieved from reference TRBV7-2 and TRBJ2-2, is GAGVSQSPSNKVTEKGKDVELRCDPISGHTALYWYRQSLGQGLEFLIYFQGNSAPDKSGLPSDRFSAERTGGSVSTLTIQRTQQEDSAVYLCASSPQAGGSGELFFGEGSRLTVL.

This clonotype was picked up a small number of times. The V and J genes are TRBV15 and TRBJ1-4, with a weak D call TRBD1 (5 bases). The germline V and J ends were trimmed by 1 base and 6 bases, with 9 bases remaining between them. Germline lookup yields CDR1 LNHNV and CDR2 YYDKDF (reference sequence). The CDR3 spans 14 residues. Written as DNA, the CDR3 is TGTGCCACCAGCAGAGGACAGCAGGATGAAAAACTGTTTTTT. It is translated as CATSRGQQDEKLFF. The variable domain in full, with the rest retrieved from reference TRBV15 and TRBJ1-4, is DAMVIQNPRYQVTQFGKPVTLSCSQTLNHNVMYWYQQKSSQAPKLLFHYYDKDFNNEADTPDNFQSRRPNTSFCFLDIRSPGLGDTAMYLCATSRGQQDEKLFFGSGTQLSVL.

V gene TRBV4-3 combines with J gene TRBJ2-7; a possible D gene is TRBD1 (6 bases). V dropped 0 bases and J dropped 7 bases, with 16 bases sitting between them. Germline lookup yields CDR1 LGHNA and CDR2 YSLEER. This CDR3 has 15 residues. CDR3 DNA sequence: TGCGCCAGCAGCCAAGATCAGAGGGGGAAAGAAGAGCAGTACTTC. Translation gives CASSQDQRGKEEQYF.

Many counts were recorded for this clonotype. The chain employs TRBV7-9 and TRBJ2-2; weak D call: TRBD1 (5 bases). Looked up from germline, CDR1 is SEHNR and CDR2 is FQNEAQ (reference sequence). V dropped 8 bases and J dropped 6 bases, with 10 bases sitting between them. The CDR3 length is 12 residues. CDR3 loop: CASPRGSGELFF. In nucleotides, the CDR3 is TGTGCCAGCCCAAGGGGTTCCGGGGAGCTGTTTTTT.

This clonotype was recorded at least ten times. This chain uses TRBV20-1 with TRBJ2-1; D remains unclear. V gave up 0 bases and J gave up 8 bases, with 14 bases separating them. Germline loops: CDR1 DFQATT, CDR2 SNEGSKA (reference sequence). The CDR3 is 14 residues long. The CDR3: CSARDPLGGDEQFF. The CDR3 nucleotides are TGCAGTGCTAGAGACCCCCTGGGTGGCGATGAGCAGTTCTTC.

The chain is built from TRBV13 and TRBJ1-5; D not resolved. This CDR3 contains 12 residues. V shed 0 bases and J shed 9 bases, with 6 bases lying between them. Germline CDR1 is PRHDT and CDR2 is FYEKMQ (reference sequence). The CDR3 DNA reads as TGTGCCAGCAGCTTAGGCCTCGGGCCCCAGCATTTT. Its protein is CASSLGLGPQHF. Full variable domain (outside the CDR3, taken from reference TRBV13 and TRBJ1-5): AAGVIQSPRHLIKEKRETATLKCYPIPRHDTVYWYQQGPGQDPQFLISFYEKMQSDKGSIPDRFSAQQFSDYHSELNMSSLELGDSALYFCASSLGLGPQHFGDGTRLSIL.

This clonotype was observed a handful of times. The chain uses TRBV27 and TRBJ2-7; TRBD2 aligns across 10 bases. Germline V gene sequence: CDR1 MNHEY, CDR2 SMNVEV (reference sequence). The CDR3 has 17 residues. V lost 5 bases, J lost 4 bases, and 14 bases stayed unmatched. CDR3 in DNA: TGTGCCAGCAGTCCTCGAATAATAGCGGGGGGTATATACGAGCAGTACTTC. It codes for CASSPRIIAGGIYEQYF.

This clonotype was seen a few times. The CDR3 sequence: CASSLALDGSGDQETQYF. Written as DNA, the CDR3 is TGTGCCAGCAGTTTAGCGCTTGACGGTAGCGGGGACCAAGAGACCCAGTACTTC. The genes are TRBV12-3 or TRBV12-4 and TRBJ2-5; 8 bases match TRBD2. V lost 0 bases, J lost 0 bases, and 9 bases stayed unmatched. This CDR3 has 18 amino acids.

A few counts support this clonotype. The chain employs TRBV15 and TRBJ1-1; TRBD1 might be the D (5 bases). The CDR3 sequence is 16 residues long. Trimming took off 0 bases at V and 0 bases at J, with 11 bases between the two ends. Germline assignment: CDR1 LNHNV and CDR2 YYDKDF (reference sequence). For the CDR3, the DNA is TGTGCCACCAGCAGAGATGAGGGGAACCTGAACACTGAAGCTTTCTTT. Amino acids: CATSRDEGNLNTEAFF.

A few counts support this clonotype. V and J are TRBV10-3 and TRBJ2-7; D is ambiguous. The CDR3 runs 14 residues. CDR1 and CDR2 (germline): ENHRY, SYGVKD. The ends were cut back, 2 bases at V and 5 bases at J, with 13 bases in the middle. CDR3 loop: CAISEPARRHEQYF. DNA for the CDR3: TGTGCCATCAGTGAGCCTGCTCGGAGACACGAGCAGTACTTC.

The genes are TRBV29-1 and TRBJ1-1; 7 bases are a match to TRBD1. Germline-derived CDR1 and CDR2 are SQVTM and ANQGSEA. The ends lost 5 bases at V and 6 bases at J; junction bases unmatched: 12. CDR3 size: 14 residues. This CDR3 is CSVFRDTGVPEAFF. The CDR3 DNA reads TGCAGCGTTTTTAGGGACACAGGGGTCCCTGAAGCTTTCTTT. Using reference TRBV29-1 and TRBJ1-1 for the parts outside the CDR3, the full variable domain is SAVISQKPSRDICQRGTSLTIQCQVDSQVTMMFWYRQQPGQSLTLIATANQGSEATYESGFVIDKFPISRPNLTFSTLTVSNMSPEDSSIYLCSVFRDTGVPEAFFGQGTRLTVV.

The chain is built from TRBV7-9 and TRBJ1-1; tentatively, D is TRBD1 (5 bases). The V gene's germline CDR1 is SEHNR and CDR2 FQNEAQ (reference sequence). This CDR3 contains 11 residues. The V and J ends lost 4 bases and 6 bases respectively, with 6 bases between them. Here the CDR3 reads CASSWDPEAFF. CDR3 sequence (DNA): TGTGCCAGCAGCTGGGACCCTGAAGCTTTCTTT.